Included here is one T cell receptor (beta chain) sequence, with context. Its antigen is unknown. The data belong to a study of CXCR3-negative and CXCR3-positive naive CD8 T cells. The wider study: TRB reads totalled about 140 million, about 1.5 +/- 0.3 million per library. Findings and limits, study-wide: CXCR3-expressing naive cells carried TRB CDR3s more hydrophobic than those of CXCR3-negative naive cells. Diversity ran similarly high across both naive subsets but far lower in memory CD8+ cells.

Per germline, CDR1 SEHNR and CDR2 FQNEAQ (reference sequence). The CDR3 covers 19 residues. Carrying UMI labels, the TRB cDNA libraries were prepared through 5' RACE. TCRdb re-called the 5' RACE reads, yielding one record per CDR3 amino acid sequence without DNA. The sample holds some 140,000 distinct CDR3 sequences. The rearrangement joins TRBV7-9 to TRBJ1-1; with no DNA, the TCRdb D assignment of TRBD1 cannot be verified. What was sequenced was naive CXCR3+ CD8+ T cells from blood. As for subset: CD45RO-CCR7+CD27+CD95- naive CD8+ T cells expressing CXCR3 (TNR3+). This clonotype was sampled from a human donor in good health. Some clones in this sample may be carry-over from other donors' samples. CDR3 region: CASSRAVGGAQAMNTAAFF.